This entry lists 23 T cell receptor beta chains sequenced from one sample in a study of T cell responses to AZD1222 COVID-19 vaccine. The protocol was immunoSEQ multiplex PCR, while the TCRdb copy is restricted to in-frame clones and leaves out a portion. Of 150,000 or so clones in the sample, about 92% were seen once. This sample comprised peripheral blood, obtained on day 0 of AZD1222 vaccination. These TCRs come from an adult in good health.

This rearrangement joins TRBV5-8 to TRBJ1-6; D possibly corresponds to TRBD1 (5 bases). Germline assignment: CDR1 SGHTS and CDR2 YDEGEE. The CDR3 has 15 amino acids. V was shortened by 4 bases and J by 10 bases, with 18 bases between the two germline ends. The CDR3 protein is CASSLTGSWDSPLHF. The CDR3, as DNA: TGTGCCAGCAGCCTCACCGGGAGCTGGGACTCACCCCTCCACTTT.

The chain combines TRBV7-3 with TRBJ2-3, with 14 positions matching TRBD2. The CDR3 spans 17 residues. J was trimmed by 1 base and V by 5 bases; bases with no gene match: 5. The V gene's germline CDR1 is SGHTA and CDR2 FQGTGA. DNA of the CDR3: TGTGCCAGCAGCCGACTAGCGGGGGGGCTGGGCACAGATACGCAGTATTTT. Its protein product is CASSRLAGGLGTDTQYF.

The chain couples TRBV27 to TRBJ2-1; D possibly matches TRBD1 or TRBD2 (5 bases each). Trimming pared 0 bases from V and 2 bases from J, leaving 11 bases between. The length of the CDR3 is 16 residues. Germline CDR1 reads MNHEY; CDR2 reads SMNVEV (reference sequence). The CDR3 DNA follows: TGTGCCAGCAGTTTATCGGGGACCACTCCCTACAATGAGCAGTTCTTC. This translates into CASSLSGTTPYNEQFF.

CDR3 loop: CASSSQAGVYNEQFF. In nucleotides, the CDR3 is TGTGCCAGCAGCTCCCAAGCGGGAGTCTACAATGAGCAGTTCTTC. The J gene is TRBJ2-1, the V gene TRBV5-6; TRBD2 agrees at 8 bases. Germline CDR1 reads SGHDT; CDR2 reads YYEEEE. Trimming cost V 3 bases and J 3 bases; bases outside gene matches: 5. The CDR3 runs to 15 residues.

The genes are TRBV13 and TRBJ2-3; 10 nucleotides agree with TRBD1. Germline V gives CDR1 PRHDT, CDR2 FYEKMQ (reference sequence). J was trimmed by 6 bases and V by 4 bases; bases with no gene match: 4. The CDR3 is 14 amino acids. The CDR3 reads CASSSGQGIDTQYF. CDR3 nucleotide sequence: TGTGCCAGCAGCTCGGGACAGGGGATTGATACGCAGTATTTT.

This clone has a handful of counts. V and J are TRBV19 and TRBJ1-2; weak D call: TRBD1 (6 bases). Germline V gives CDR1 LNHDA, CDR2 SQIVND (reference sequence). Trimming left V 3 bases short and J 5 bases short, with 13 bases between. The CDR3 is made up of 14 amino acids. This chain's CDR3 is CASSIAYREYGYTF. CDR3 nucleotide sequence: TGTGCCAGTAGTATCGCGTACAGGGAATATGGCTACACCTTC.

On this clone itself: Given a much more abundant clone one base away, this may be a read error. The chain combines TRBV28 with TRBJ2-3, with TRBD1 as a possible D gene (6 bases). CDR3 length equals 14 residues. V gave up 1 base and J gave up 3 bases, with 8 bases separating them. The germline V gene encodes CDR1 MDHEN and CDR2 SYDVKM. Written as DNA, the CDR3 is TGTGCCAGCAGTTTATTTCAGGGGACAGATACGCAGTATTTT. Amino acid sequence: CASSLFQGTDTQYF.

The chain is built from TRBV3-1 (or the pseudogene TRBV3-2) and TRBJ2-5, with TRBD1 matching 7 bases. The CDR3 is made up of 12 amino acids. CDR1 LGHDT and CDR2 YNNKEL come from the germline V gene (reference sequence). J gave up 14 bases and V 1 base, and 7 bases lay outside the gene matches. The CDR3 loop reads CASSQGSGQAYF. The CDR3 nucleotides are TGTGCCAGCAGCCAAGGTTCTGGACAGGCCTACTTC.

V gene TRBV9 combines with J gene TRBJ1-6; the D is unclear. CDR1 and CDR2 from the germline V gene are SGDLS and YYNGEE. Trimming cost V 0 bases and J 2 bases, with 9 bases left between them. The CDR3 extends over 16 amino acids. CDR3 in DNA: TGTGCCAGCAGCGTAGCGCGGGATACCTATAATTCACCCCTCCACTTT. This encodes CASSVARDTYNSPLHF.

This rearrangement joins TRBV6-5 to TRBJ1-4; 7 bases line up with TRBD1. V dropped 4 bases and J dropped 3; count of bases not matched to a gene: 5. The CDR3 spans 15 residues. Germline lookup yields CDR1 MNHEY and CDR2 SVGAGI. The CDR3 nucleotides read TGTGCCAGCAGTTTCTACAGGGGAGCTAATGAAAAACTGTTTTTT. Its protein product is CASSFYRGANEKLFF.

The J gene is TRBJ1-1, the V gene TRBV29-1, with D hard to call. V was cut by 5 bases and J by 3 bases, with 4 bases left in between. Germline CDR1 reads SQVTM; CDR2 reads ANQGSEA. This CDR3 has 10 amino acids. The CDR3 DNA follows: TGCAGCGTTAGGTACACTGAAGCTTTCTTT. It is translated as CSVRYTEAFF.

The DNA of the CDR3 is TGTGCCAGCAGCCACGCAGGTGGTGGAAACACCATATATTTT. It codes for CASSHAGGGNTIYF. V and J are TRBV11-2 and TRBJ1-3, with D unresolved. The V end was cut by 5 bases, the J end by 3 bases, with 11 bases between. CDR1 SGHAT and CDR2 FQNNGV come from the germline V gene. CDR3 length equals 14 residues. Complete variable domain (other parts from reference TRBV11-2 and TRBJ1-3): EAGVAQSPRYKIIEKRQSVAFWCNPISGHATLYWYQQILGQGPKLLIQFQNNGVVDDSQLPKDRFSAERLKGVDSTLKIQPAKLEDSAVYLCASSHAGGGNTIYFGEGSWLTVV.

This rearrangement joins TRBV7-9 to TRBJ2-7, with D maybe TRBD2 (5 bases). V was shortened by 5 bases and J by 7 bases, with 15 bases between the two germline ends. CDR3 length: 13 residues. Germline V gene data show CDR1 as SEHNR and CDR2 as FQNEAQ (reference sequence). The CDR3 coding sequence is TGTGCCAGCAGCCCCACATCTACGGGAGAGCAGTACTTC. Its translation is CASSPTSTGEQYF.

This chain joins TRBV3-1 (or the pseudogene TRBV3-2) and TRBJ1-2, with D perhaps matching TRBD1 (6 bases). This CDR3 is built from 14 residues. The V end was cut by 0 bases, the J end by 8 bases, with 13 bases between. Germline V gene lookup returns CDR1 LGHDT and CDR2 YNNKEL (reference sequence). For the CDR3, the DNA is TGTGCCAGCAGCCAAGAAGGGGGAGGAGACGGCTACACCTTC. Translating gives CASSQEGGGDGYTF.

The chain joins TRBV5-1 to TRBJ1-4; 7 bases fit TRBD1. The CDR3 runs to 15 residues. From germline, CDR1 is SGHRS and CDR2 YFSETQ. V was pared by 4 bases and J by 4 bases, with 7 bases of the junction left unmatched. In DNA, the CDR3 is TGCGCCAGCAGCCGGGACAGTAGGCGTAATGAAAAACTGTTTTTT. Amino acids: CASSRDSRRNEKLFF.

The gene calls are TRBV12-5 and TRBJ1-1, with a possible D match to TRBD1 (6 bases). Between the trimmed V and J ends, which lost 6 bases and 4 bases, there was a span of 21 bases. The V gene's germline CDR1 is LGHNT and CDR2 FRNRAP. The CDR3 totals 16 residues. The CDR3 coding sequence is TGTGCTAGTGGGCGTAATCTAGGGGGTGGAAGCACTGAAGCTTTCTTT. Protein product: CASGRNLGGGSTEAFF.

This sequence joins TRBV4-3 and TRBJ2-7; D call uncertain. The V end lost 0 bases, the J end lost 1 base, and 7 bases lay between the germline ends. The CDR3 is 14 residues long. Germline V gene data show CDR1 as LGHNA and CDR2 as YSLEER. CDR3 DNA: TGCGCCAGCAGCCAAGATGGTACGTCCTACGAGCAGTACTTC. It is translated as CASSQDGTSYEQYF.

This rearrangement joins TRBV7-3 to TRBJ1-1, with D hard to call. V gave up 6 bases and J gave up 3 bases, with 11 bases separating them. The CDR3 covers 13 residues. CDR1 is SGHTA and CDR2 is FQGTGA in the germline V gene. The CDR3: CASSRGPDTEAFF. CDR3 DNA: TGTGCCAGCAGTCGCGGACCCGACACTGAAGCTTTCTTT.

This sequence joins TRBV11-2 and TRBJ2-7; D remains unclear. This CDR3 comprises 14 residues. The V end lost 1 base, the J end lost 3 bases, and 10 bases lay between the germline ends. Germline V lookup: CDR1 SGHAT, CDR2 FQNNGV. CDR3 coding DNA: TGTGCCAGCAGCTTAGGGAATAGCCTCTACGAGCAGTACTTC. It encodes CASSLGNSLYEQYF.

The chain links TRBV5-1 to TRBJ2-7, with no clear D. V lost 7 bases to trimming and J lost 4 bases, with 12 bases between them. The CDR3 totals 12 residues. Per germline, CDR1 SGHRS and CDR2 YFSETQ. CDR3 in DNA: TGCGCCAGCTCATGGGAAGGGTACGAGCAGTACTTC. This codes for CASSWEGYEQYF.

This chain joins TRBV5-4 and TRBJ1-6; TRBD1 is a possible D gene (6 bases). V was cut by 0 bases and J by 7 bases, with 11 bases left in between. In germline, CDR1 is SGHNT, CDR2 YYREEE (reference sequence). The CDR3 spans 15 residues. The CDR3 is CASSLEGGINSPLHF. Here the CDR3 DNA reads TGTGCCAGCAGCTTGGAGGGGGGTATCAATTCACCCCTCCACTTT.

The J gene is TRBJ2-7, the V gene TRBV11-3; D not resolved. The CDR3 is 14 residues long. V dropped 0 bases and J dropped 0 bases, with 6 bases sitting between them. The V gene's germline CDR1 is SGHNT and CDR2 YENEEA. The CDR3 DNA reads TGTGCCAGCAGCTTAGATCAGTCCTCCTACGAGCAGTACTTC. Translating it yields CASSLDQSSYEQYF.

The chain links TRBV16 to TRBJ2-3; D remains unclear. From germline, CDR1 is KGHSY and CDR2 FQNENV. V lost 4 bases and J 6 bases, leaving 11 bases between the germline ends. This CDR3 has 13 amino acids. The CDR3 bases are TGTGCCAGCAGCCCCCCCGTGGGGGATACGCAGTATTTT. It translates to CASSPPVGDTQYF.